Given below is one TCR beta chain in context. This clonotype was found a few times. Its antigen remains unidentified. The sample holds no much larger clone one base away, and base qualities are not on file. The TCR beta CDR3 regions were amplified from RNA transcripts. The first round of RT-PCR for the TCR CDR3 was performed with the HTBI primer set and the Qiagen OneStep RT-PCR kit. A second multiplex PCR round built the libraries, followed by size selection and purification. Sequencing of the libraries was done on an Illumina HiSeq2000 using paired-end 100 bp reads. As for the authors' bioinformatics: SOAPnuke was used to process the raw data, throwing out any read that contained adapters or uncalled bases, had a mean Phred below 15, or lacked an exact constant-primer or identifier match. High-quality paired reads were merged with COPE v1.2.5, and unique nucleotide sequences were defined as clonotypes. Clonotypes were aligned to IMGT TRBV, TRBD and TRBJ reference segments using MiTCR v1.1. The analysis included only V-J combinations with a frequency above 0.0001, which together covered 99.2% of the repertoires. The TCS score was defined as the ratio of F50 (clonal expansion) to E x V (chaos), calculated using BLOSUM62-based TCRdist between CDR3 peptides within each V-J. Welch's t-statistics and random forest reduced approximately 520 V-J features to roughly 13, which were used in a naive Bayes classifier (R e1071). The public reads were run again by TCRdb, first through fastp at Q25 and then through MiXCR, and only productive beta chains were kept. Each CDR3 protein gets just one entry, which takes the most common genes and DNA from the rows behind it. These V and J calls rely on TCRdb rather than the paper's analysis. The sample table shows over 400,000 distinct CDR3 sequences, and approximately 22% are seen once. Approximately 49% of the sample comes from the top ten.

These data come from a study of T cells in Graves' hyperthyroidism and ophthalmopathy (dated by TCRdb to about 2019). In terms of the full investigation: Peripheral blood samples were taken at initial diagnosis, before any treatment was given. To identify TCR V-J signatures that set the groups apart, the researchers used a discovery cohort of approximately 98 patients, made up of roughly 40 with Graves' ophthalmopathy and around 58 with stable Graves' hyperthyroidism. An independent validation cohort of some 18 hyperthyroidism patients and roughly 16 patients who later progressed to ophthalmopathy tested prospective prediction of ophthalmopathy. For training and testing, the approximately 97 patients in the discovery cohort were randomly divided in a 7:3 ratio. The study also compared thyroid tissue and blood T-cell repertoires from more than five Graves' hyperthyroidism patients. Following sampling, methimazole starting at 30 mg daily was given to hyperthyroidism patients, and high-dose intravenous methylprednisolone was given to ophthalmopathy patients. TCR Vbeta CDR3 sequencing of 135 peripheral blood samples (under 45 ophthalmopathy, 70 to 85 hyperthyroidism and around 17 progressor patients) is reported in the paper.

Ophthalmopathy patients had moderately to severely active disease, with a Clinical Activity Score of 3 or more, a NOSPECS grade of 4 or more, and a disease duration of less than 3 months. Exclusion was applied to patients with uncontrolled infections, other autoimmune diseases, pregnancy or lactation. Clinical symptoms, serum thyroxine and TRAb, thyroid ultrasound, and orbital computed tomography formed the basis for the diagnoses. PBMCs were isolated from 10 ml of fresh peripheral blood by Ficoll-Paque density gradient centrifugation. Total RNA was extracted using Trizol reagent, and RNA quality was assessed on an Agilent 2100 Bioanalyzer. Summary of the overall study and its limitations: In validation, the model predicted progression to ophthalmopathy with roughly 66% sensitivity and 72% to 85% specificity, a median of 6.5 months before onset. Sample size was not statistically predetermined, and blinding of investigators to group allocation was not performed. A model built on a 13 V-J signature distinguished ophthalmopathy from stable hyperthyroidism, reaching roughly 88% sensitivity and under 84% specificity in cross-validation and 80%/75% in testing. Most expanded thyroid clonotypes (frequency above 0.001) were also found in blood, which suggests that blood repertoires may mirror thyroid immune responses.

CDR1 and CDR2 (SGHVS, FQNEAQ) derive from the germline V gene. Here V drops 5 bases and J drops 5 bases, and the junction holds 20 bases not matched to any gene. Measured from the cysteine to the phenylalanine, the CDR3 is 19 residues long. Only the CDR3 DNA stays, 57 bases, in frame from base 1. The source of this sequence is a woman in her 70s with Graves' ophthalmopathy. Source material: blood. The V gene is TRBV7-8 and the J gene is TRBJ2-1, with 8 bases matching TRBD2. The CDR3 reads CASSADIREGSRAHNEQFF. The nucleotide sequence is TGTGCCAGCAGCGCAGATATCCGGGAGGGGTCCAGGGCCCACAATGAGCAGTTCTTC.